The 24 T cell receptor beta chains below come from one sample, sequenced in a study of T cells in Graves' hyperthyroidism and ophthalmopathy. The investigators amplified TCR beta CDR3 regions from RNA transcripts. Initially, a first-round RT-PCR of the TCR CDR3 employed the HTBI primer set. TCRdb recomputed calls from the multiplex PCR reads with MiXCR, one row per CDR3 protein. The sample yields 400,000 to 550,000 distinct CDR3 sequences, under 15% seen once. The specimen was blood. These TCRs come from a woman between 18 and 29 years old with Graves' hyperthyroidism.

In its sample, this clonotype was seen many times. The rearrangement links TRBV6-2 or TRBV6-3 to TRBJ2-3; 7 bases match TRBD2. The CDR3 runs to 16 residues. V gave up 2 bases and J gave up 6 bases; unmatched junction bases: 11. Germline V gene sequence: CDR1 MNHEY, CDR2 SVGEGT. CDR3: CASSYVAVRESDTQYF. The DNA of the CDR3 is TGTGCCAGCAGTTACGTGGCGGTGCGGGAGTCGGATACGCAGTATTTT.

A note on this clonotype: A much larger clone lies one base from this, so it may be a read error. The chain has TRBV9 and TRBJ2-7; 8 positions agree with TRBD1. Germline V lookup: CDR1 SGDLS, CDR2 YYNGEE. The CDR3 runs to 18 residues. The CDR3 is CASSVAYQTGQAVDEPYF. The CDR3 bases are TGTGCCAGCAGCGTAGCCTACCAGACGGGACAGGCGGTTGACGAGCCGTACTTC.

Many counts were recorded for this clonotype. This chain uses TRBV11-3 with TRBJ1-4, with 7 nucleotides matching TRBD1. The V and J ends lost 5 bases and 5 bases, in that order; junction bases with no gene match: 8. This CDR3 comprises 15 residues. CDR1 is SGHNT, CDR2 YENEEA, per germline. This CDR3 is CASSPRAGGNEKLFF. The CDR3 DNA is TGTGCCAGCAGCCCCCGCGCAGGGGGGAATGAAAAACTGTTTTTT.

The table lists this clonotype with a few counts. The chain joins TRBV12-3 or TRBV12-4 to TRBJ1-2; D might be TRBD1 (5 bases). This CDR3 is built from 15 residues. V lost 5 bases and J 8 bases, leaving 21 bases between the germline ends. This CDR3 is CASSDSGGFLGGYTF. Here the CDR3 DNA reads TGTGCCAGCAGTGACTCCGGGGGGTTCTTGGGGGGCTACACCTTC.

This clonotype was observed many times. This chain uses TRBV12-5 with TRBJ2-1, with D hard to call. The germline V gene has CDR1 LGHNT and CDR2 FRNRAP. The V and J ends lost 0 bases and 4 bases respectively, with 4 bases between them. The CDR3 loop spans 13 amino acids. The CDR3 region is CASGLVFYNEQFF. In DNA, the CDR3 is TGTGCTAGTGGTTTGGTATTTTACAATGAGCAGTTCTTC.

This clonotype showed up many times. This chain connects TRBV20-1 to TRBJ2-7; 10 bases are a match to TRBD1. Trimming removed 5 bases from V and 2 bases from J; junction bases left unmatched: 6. This CDR3 has 14 amino acids. Germline values: CDR1 DFQATT, CDR2 SNEGSKA (reference sequence). CDR3 coding DNA: TGCAGTGCTGTCGGACAGGGGGGGACCTACGAGCAGTACTTC. Its translation: CSAVGQGGTYEQYF.

The gene calls are TRBV5-1 and TRBJ2-1; possible D gene TRBD2, 6 bases. The CDR3 runs to 16 residues. V was trimmed by 2 bases and J by 0 bases, leaving 12 bases between them. Germline-derived CDR1 and CDR2 are SGHRS and YFSETQ. The CDR3 nucleotides read TGCGCCAGCAGCTTAGGGCGGGATGTCTCCTACAATGAGCAGTTCTTC. Its protein is CASSLGRDVSYNEQFF.

This clonotype was detected ten times or more. J is TRBJ1-2 and V is TRBV12-3 or TRBV12-4; D is uncertain. The V and J ends lost 5 bases and 8 bases respectively, with 21 bases between them. The CDR3 is 15 residues long. The CDR3 DNA sequence: TGTGCCAGCAGTAAACTGACGGGCCGTTCTAAAGGCTACACCTTC. Amino acids: CASSKLTGRSKGYTF.

This clonotype was picked up many times. CDR3 sequence: CASSPERTANTQYF. CDR3 in DNA: TGTGCCAGCAGCCCCGAACGTACGGCGAATACGCAGTATTTT. This rearrangement joins TRBV7-9 to TRBJ2-3, with D uncertain. The CDR3 is made up of 14 amino acids. Trimming removed 5 bases from V and 7 bases from J, with 16 bases in between. Per the germline V gene, CDR1 is SEHNR and CDR2 is FQNEAQ (reference sequence).

This clonotype was recorded at least ten times. The chain is built from TRBV7-2 and TRBJ2-5; 7 bases align to TRBD2. CDR3 length: 16 residues. Germline trimming cut 7 bases from V and 7 bases from J; bases unmatched to any gene: 18. Germline V CDR1 and CDR2: SGHTA, FQGNSA. CDR3 DNA: TGTGCCAGCAAAGCTTACGTGGCGGGAGAGCACCCGACCCAGTACTTC. The encoded protein is CASKAYVAGEHPTQYF.

This clonotype was recorded many times. V usage is TRBV2 and J usage is TRBJ2-1, with D perhaps TRBD2 (5 bases). The CDR3 totals 14 residues. Trimming pared 7 bases from V and 5 bases from J, leaving 15 bases between. CDR1 SNHLY and CDR2 FYNNEI come from the germline V gene. CDR3 amino acids: CASTRTPRDNEQFF. For the CDR3, the DNA is TGTGCCAGCACGAGGACTCCACGAGACAATGAGCAGTTCTTC.

This clonotype was seen a few times. The rearrangement uses TRBV5-1 and TRBJ1-6; D call uncertain. V was pared by 3 bases and J by 6 bases, with 22 bases between. The germline V gene encodes CDR1 SGHRS and CDR2 YFSETQ. The CDR3 has 18 residues. The DNA for the CDR3 is TGCGCCAGCAGCTCTACCCCACGCGACTCCGGCCTTAATTCACCCCTCCACTTT. Its protein is CASSSTPRDSGLNSPLHF.

This clonotype was counted only a few times. Just one base apart from a much larger clone, this may be a read error. The V gene is TRBV3-1, the J gene TRBJ1-1; D gene ambiguous. Trimming took 2 bases from V and 4 from J, leaving 5 bases between them. Germline V gives CDR1 LGHDT, CDR2 YNNKEL (reference sequence). This CDR3 is 12 amino acids long. As DNA, the CDR3 is TGTGCCAGCAGCCAACAAAGCACTGAAGCTTTCTTT. Translated, it gives CASSQQSTEAFF.

This rearrangement joins TRBV7-9 to TRBJ1-5, with 7 bases matching TRBD1. Germline V gene data show CDR1 as SEHNR and CDR2 as FQNEAQ (reference sequence). V lost 4 bases, J lost 5 bases, and 5 bases stayed unmatched. CDR3 length equals 14 residues. In nucleotides, the CDR3 is TGTGCCAGCAGCTGGGACAGATGGGATCAGCCCCAGCATTTT. As protein: CASSWDRWDQPQHF.

This clonotype has ten or more counts. The chain employs TRBV29-1 and TRBJ1-2, with D hard to call. Germline-derived CDR1 and CDR2 are SQVTM and ANQGSEA. Trimming shortened V by 2 bases and J by 7 bases, and 17 bases separated the two germline ends. The CDR3 sequence is 14 residues long. As DNA, the CDR3 is TGCAGCGTTGAACTTACGGGAGTTCGAAGTGGCTACACCTTC. It translates to CSVELTGVRSGYTF.

The chain is built from TRBV14 and TRBJ2-5; 9 bases fit TRBD1. This CDR3 has 15 residues. Germline V gives CDR1 SGHDN, CDR2 FVKESK. The trim removed 1 base at V and 4 bases at J, leaving 4 bases unmatched. CDR3 bases: TGTGCCAGCAGCCAAGGGACAGGGGTCTCAGAGACCCAGTACTTC. Translating gives CASSQGTGVSETQYF.

The rearrangement joins TRBV4-1 to TRBJ1-4, with 9 bases identical to TRBD1. CDR3 length equals 16 residues. The ends lost 3 bases at V and 7 bases at J; junction bases unmatched: 9. CDR1 and CDR2 from the germline V gene are MGHRA and YSYEKL. The CDR3 region has the DNA TGCGCCAGCAGCCAGGCGGACAGGGGCGGGAGTGAAAAACTGTTTTTT. Residues: CASSQADRGGSEKLFF.

This clonotype has more than one count but fewer than ten. The chain is built from TRBV9 and TRBJ2-7, with TRBD2 matching 9 bases. CDR1 is SGDLS, CDR2 YYNGEE, per germline. J was trimmed by 8 bases and V by 0 bases; bases with no gene match: 6. This CDR3 region has 14 residues. The CDR3 DNA sequence: TGTGCCAGCAGCGTAGATAGCGGGAGTCACAAGCAGTACTTC. Translated: CASSVDSGSHKQYF. Full variable domain (missing parts from reference TRBV9 and TRBJ2-7): DSGVTQTPKHLITATGQRVTLRCSPRSGDLSVYWYQQSLDQGLQFLIQYYNGEERAKGNILERFSAQQFPDLHSELNLSSLELGDSALYFCASSVDSGSHKQYFGPGTRLTVT.

This clonotype has a handful of counts. The chain carries TRBV20-1 and TRBJ2-1; 8 nucleotides line up with TRBD1. The CDR3 sequence is 15 residues long. The J segment lost 3 bases and the V segment lost 5 bases, leaving 9 bases of the junction unmatched. CDR1 is DFQATT, CDR2 SNEGSKA, per germline (reference sequence). CDR3 DNA: TGCAGTGCTTTTCCGGGGACAGGAGACTACAATGAGCAGTTCTTC. Translation: CSAFPGTGDYNEQFF.

The V and J genes are TRBV20-1 and TRBJ2-7, with TRBD2 identical over 9 bases. J was trimmed by 4 bases and V by 3 bases; bases with no gene match: 10. The CDR3 runs to 15 residues. CDR1 is DFQATT and CDR2 is SNEGSKA in the germline V gene (reference sequence). CDR3 in DNA: TGCAGTGCTAGGAGGGCTAGCGGGACACCTTACGAGCAGTACTTC. Residues: CSARRASGTPYEQYF.

This clonotype came up a few times. The chain recombines TRBV9 with TRBJ2-3; TRBD2 agrees at 9 bases. The CDR3 contains 19 residues. Per the germline V gene, CDR1 is SGDLS and CDR2 is YYNGEE. The trim removed 2 bases at V and 5 bases at J, leaving 18 bases unmatched. CDR3: CASSVRGASGTQGEDTQYF. Here the CDR3 DNA reads TGTGCCAGCAGCGTCCGGGGGGCTAGCGGGACCCAAGGGGAAGATACGCAGTATTTT.

This clonotype was counted a few times. The chain couples TRBV9 to TRBJ1-2; TRBD1 matches 8 bases. The ends lost 8 bases at V and 9 bases at J; junction bases unmatched: 12. Germline V CDR1 and CDR2: SGDLS, YYNGEE. The CDR3 runs to 13 residues. Here the CDR3 DNA reads TGTGCCAGTAACGGGGGACAGGCGTCGAGCTACACCTTC. Translation gives CASNGGQASSYTF.

This clonotype was counted only a few times. The chain carries TRBV6-2 or TRBV6-3 and TRBJ2-3; D remains unclear. CDR1 is MNHEY and CDR2 is SVGEGT in the germline V gene. V lost 6 bases and J lost 2, with 15 bases in between. CDR3 length: 15 amino acids. In nucleotides, the CDR3 is TGTGCCAGCAGCTACGTTCCGGTTAACACAGATACGCAGTATTTT. It yields the protein CASSYVPVNTDTQYF.

DNA for the CDR3: TGTGCCAGCAGCTCGGCCGGGACAGATTACACTGAAGCTTTCTTT. Translation gives CASSSAGTDYTEAFF. The rearrangement joins TRBV7-2 to TRBJ1-1; 7 bases are a match to TRBD1. The ends lost 4 bases at V and 3 bases at J; junction bases unmatched: 8. Germline V lookup: CDR1 SGHTA, CDR2 FQGNSA. CDR3 length equals 15 residues. Full variable domain (missing parts from reference TRBV7-2 and TRBJ1-1): GAGVSQSPSNKVTEKGKDVELRCDPISGHTALYWYRQSLGQGLEFLIYFQGNSAPDKSGLPSDRFSAERTGGSVSTLTIQRTQQEDSAVYLCASSSAGTDYTEAFFGQGTRLTVV.